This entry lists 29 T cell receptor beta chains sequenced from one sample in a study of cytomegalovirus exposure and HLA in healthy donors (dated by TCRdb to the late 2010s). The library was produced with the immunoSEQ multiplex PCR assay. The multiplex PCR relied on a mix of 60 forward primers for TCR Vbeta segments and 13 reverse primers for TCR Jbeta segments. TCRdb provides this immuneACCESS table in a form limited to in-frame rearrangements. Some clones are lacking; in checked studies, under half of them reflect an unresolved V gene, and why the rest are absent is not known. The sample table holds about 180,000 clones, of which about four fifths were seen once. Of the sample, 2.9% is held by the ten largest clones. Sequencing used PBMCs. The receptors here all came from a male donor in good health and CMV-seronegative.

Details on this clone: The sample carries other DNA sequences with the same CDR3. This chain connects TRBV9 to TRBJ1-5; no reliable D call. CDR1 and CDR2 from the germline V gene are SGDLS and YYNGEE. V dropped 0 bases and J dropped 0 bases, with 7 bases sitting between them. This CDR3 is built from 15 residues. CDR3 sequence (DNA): TGTGCCAGCAGCGTAGGGGAGGGTAGCAATCAGCCCCAGCATTTT. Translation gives CASSVGEGSNQPQHF.

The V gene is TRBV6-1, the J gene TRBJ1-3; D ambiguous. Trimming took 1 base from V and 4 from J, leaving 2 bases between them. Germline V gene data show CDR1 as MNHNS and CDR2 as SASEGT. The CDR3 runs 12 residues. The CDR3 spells CASSEVGNTIYF. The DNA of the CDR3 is TGTGCCAGCAGTGAAGTAGGAAACACCATATATTTT.

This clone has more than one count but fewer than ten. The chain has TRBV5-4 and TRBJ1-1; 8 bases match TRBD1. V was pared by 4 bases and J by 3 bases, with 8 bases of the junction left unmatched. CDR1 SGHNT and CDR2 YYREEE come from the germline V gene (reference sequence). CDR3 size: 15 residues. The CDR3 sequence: CASSPQDRVDTEAFF. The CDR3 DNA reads TGTGCCAGCAGCCCTCAGGACAGGGTCGACACTGAAGCTTTCTTT.

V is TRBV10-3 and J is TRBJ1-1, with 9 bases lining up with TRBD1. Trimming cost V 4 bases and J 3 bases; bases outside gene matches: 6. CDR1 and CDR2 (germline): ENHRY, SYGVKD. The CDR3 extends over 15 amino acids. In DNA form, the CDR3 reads TGTGCCATCAGTGGTACAGGGGGCGGGGACACTGAAGCTTTCTTT. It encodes CAISGTGGGDTEAFF.

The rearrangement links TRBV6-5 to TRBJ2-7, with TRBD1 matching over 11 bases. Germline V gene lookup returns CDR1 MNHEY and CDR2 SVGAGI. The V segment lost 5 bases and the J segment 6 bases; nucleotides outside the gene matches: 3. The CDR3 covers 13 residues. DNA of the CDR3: TGTGCCAGCAGTAGGACAGGGGGCACCGAGCAGTACTTC. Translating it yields CASSRTGGTEQYF.

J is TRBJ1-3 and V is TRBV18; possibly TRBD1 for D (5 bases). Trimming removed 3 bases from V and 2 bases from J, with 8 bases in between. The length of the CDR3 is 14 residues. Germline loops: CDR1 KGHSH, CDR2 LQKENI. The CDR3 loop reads CASSPTATGNTIYF. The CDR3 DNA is TGTGCCAGCTCACCGACAGCAACTGGAAACACCATATATTTT.

CDR3 protein: CASSGWDTSYNEQFF. CDR3 coding DNA: TGTGCCAGCAGCGGGTGGGACACCTCCTACAATGAGCAGTTCTTC. The chain joins TRBV7-2 to TRBJ2-1; D possibly corresponds to TRBD1 (6 bases). The CDR3 has 15 amino acids. Trimming removed 5 bases at V and 0 bases at J, with 11 bases between. Germline assignment: CDR1 SGHTA and CDR2 FQGNSA.

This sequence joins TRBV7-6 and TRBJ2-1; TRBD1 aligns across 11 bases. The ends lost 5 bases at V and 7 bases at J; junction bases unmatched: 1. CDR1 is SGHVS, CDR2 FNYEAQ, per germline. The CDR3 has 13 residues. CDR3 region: CASSRDRGNEQFF. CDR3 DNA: TGTGCCAGCAGCCGGGACAGGGGGAATGAGCAGTTCTTC.

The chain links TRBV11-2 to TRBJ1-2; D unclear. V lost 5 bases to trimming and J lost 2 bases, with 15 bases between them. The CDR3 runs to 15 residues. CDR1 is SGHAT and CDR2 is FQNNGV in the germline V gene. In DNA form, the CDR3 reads TGTGCCAGCAGCGACCCGCTGCGGGGAAACTATGGCTACACCTTC. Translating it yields CASSDPLRGNYGYTF.

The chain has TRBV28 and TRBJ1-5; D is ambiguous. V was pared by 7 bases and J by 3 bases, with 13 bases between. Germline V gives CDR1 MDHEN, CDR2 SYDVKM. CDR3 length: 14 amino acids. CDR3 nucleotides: TGTGCCAGCACGGGCTTAGCGGACAATCAGCCCCAGCATTTT. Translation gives CASTGLADNQPQHF.

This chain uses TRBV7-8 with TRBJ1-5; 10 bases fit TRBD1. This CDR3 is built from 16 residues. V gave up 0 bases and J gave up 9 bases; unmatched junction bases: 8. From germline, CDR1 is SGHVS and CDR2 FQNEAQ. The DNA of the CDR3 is TGTGCCAGCAGCTTAGCAGGGGACAGGGGAGGGGGGCCCCAGCATTTT. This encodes CASSLAGDRGGGPQHF.

The CDR3 DNA follows: TGTGCCAGCAGCCAAGGGGATTGGAGCGAGAATGAGCAGTTCTTC. It specifies CASSQGDWSENEQFF. The chain combines TRBV7-3 with TRBJ2-1, with D perhaps matching TRBD1 (5 bases). CDR1 is SGHTA, CDR2 FQGTGA, per germline. CDR3 size: 15 residues. Trimming shortened V by 5 bases and J by 7 bases, and 18 bases separated the two germline ends.

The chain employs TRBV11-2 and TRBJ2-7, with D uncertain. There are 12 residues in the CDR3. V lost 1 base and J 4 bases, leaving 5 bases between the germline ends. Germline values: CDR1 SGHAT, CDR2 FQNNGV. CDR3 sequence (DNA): TGTGCCAGCAGCTTAGGAGATTACGAGCAGTACTTC. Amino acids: CASSLGDYEQYF.

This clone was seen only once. The CDR3 nucleotides are TGTGCCAGCAGTTGGACAGCTAGTTTCTATAATTCACCCCTCCACTTT. This translates into CASSWTASFYNSPLHF. This rearrangement joins TRBV6-5 to TRBJ1-6; D perhaps matches TRBD1 (6 bases). V lost 4 bases, J lost 3 bases, and 13 bases lay in between. Germline loops: CDR1 MNHEY, CDR2 SVGAGI. The CDR3 has 16 residues.

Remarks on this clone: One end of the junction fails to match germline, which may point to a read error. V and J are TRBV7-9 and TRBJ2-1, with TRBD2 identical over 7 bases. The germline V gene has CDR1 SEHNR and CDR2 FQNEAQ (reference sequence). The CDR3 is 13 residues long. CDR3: CASSDSPGLSWIF. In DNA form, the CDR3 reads TGTGCCAGCAGCGATAGTCCGGGACTAAGTTGGATCTTC.

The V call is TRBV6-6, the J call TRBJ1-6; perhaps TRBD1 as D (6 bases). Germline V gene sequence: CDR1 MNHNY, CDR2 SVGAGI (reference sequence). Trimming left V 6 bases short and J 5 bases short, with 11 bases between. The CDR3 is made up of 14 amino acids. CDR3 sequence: CASSPDRNNSPLHF. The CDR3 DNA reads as TGTGCCAGCAGCCCAGACAGGAATAATTCACCCCTCCACTTT.

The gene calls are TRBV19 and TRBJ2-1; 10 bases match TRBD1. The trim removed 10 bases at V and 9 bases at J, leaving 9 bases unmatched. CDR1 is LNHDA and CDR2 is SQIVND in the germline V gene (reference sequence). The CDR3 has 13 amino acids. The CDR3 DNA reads TGTGCCACAAGACAGGGGGCGAACGGTGAGCAGTTCTTC. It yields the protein CATRQGANGEQFF.

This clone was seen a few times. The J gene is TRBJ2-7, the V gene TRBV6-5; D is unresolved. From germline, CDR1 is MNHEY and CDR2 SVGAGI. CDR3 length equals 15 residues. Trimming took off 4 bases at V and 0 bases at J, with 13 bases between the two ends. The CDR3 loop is CASSSPHSSSYEQYF. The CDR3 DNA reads TGTGCCAGCAGTTCCCCCCATTCTAGCTCCTACGAGCAGTACTTC.

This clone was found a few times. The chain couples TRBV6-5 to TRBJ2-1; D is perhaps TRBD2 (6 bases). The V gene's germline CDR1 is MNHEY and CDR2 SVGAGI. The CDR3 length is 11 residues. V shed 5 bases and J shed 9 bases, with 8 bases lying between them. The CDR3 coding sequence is TGTGCCAGCAGTCGGGGGAGTGAGCAGTTCTTC. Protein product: CASSRGSEQFF.

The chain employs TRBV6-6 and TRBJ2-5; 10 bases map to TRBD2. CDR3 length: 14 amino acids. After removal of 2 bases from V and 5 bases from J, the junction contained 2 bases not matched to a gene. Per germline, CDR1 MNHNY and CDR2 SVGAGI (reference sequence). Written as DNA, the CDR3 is TGTGCCAGCAGTTACGCTAGCGGGAGCGAGACCCAGTACTTC. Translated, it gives CASSYASGSETQYF.

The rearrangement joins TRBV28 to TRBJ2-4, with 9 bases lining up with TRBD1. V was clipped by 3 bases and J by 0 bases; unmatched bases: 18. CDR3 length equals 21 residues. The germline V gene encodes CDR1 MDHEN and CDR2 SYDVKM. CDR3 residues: CASSLAWGQGGVVIAKNIQYF. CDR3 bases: TGTGCCAGCAGTTTGGCTTGGGGACAGGGTGGAGTTGTAATAGCCAAAAACATTCAGTACTTC.

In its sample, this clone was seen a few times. The CDR3 spells CASSPVDRGAGYTF. The CDR3 nucleotides are TGTGCCAGCTCACCAGTGGACAGGGGTGCGGGCTACACCTTC. The chain recombines TRBV18 with TRBJ1-2; TRBD1 matches at 9 bases. The CDR3 extends over 14 amino acids. V lost 2 bases and J lost 8; bases outside the gene matches: 6. The germline V gene has CDR1 KGHSH and CDR2 LQKENI.

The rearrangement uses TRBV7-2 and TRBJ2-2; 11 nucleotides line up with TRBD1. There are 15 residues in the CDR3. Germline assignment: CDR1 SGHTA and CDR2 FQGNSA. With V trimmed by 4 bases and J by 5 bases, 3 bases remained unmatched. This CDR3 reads CASSYGTGGTGELFF. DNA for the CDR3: TGTGCCAGCAGCTATGGGACAGGGGGAACCGGGGAGCTGTTTTTT.

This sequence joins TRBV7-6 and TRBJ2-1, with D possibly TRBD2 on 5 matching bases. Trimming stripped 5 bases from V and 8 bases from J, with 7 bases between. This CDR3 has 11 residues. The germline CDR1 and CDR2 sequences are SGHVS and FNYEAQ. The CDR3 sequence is CASSPGDEQFF. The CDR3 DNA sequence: TGTGCCAGCAGCCCCGGGGATGAGCAGTTCTTC.

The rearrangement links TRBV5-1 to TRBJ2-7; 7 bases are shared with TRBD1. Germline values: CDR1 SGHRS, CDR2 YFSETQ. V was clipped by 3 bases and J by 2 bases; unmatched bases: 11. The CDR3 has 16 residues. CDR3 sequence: CASSSGPGQGAYEQYF. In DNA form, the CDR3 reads TGCGCCAGCAGCTCTGGCCCCGGGCAGGGGGCCTACGAGCAGTACTTC.

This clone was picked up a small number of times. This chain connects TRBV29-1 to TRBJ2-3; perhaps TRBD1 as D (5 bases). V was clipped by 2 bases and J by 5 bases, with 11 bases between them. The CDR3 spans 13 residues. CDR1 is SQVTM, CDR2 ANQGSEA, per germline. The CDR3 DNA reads TGCAGCGTTGAACCCGAAGGGGTAGATACGCAGTATTTT. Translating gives CSVEPEGVDTQYF.

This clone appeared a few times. In nucleotides, the CDR3 is TGCGCCAGCAGCCCCGGGACTGATGACCAGCCCCAGCATTTT. Encoded protein: CASSPGTDDQPQHF. The rearrangement links TRBV10-1 to TRBJ1-5; D may be TRBD1 (5 bases). Germline CDR1 and CDR2: WNHNN and SYGVQD (reference sequence). There are 14 residues in the CDR3. Between the trimmed V and J ends, which lost 6 bases and 7 bases, there was a span of 16 bases.

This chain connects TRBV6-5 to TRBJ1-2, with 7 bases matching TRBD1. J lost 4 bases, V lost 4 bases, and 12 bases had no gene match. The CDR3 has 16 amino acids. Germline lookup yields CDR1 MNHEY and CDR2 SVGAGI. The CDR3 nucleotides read TGTGCCAGCAGTTCGAAGACAGGGCCCGGGGGCTATGGCTACACCTTC. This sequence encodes CASSSKTGPGGYGYTF.

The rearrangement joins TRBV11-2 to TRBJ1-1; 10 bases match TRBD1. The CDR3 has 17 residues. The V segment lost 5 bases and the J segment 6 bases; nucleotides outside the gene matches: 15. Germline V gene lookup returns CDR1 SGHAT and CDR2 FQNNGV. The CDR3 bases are TGTGCCAGCAGCCCGTTTCCCGGGACAGGGGCAAAGGCTGAAGCTTTCTTT. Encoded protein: CASSPFPGTGAKAEAFF.